The T cell receptor (beta chain) under discussion was sequenced for a study of blood T cell repertoires in COVID-19. At the level of the study: Donors in the United States, Italy and Spain gave samples during acute or convalescent COVID-19.

Participants spanned ages about 18 to 100 years and resided in 20 to 30 US areas. Cohort allocation depended upon clinical history that participants reported. The ends were cut back, 0 bases at V and 5 bases at J, with 7 bases in the middle. The CDR3 consists of 14 residues. Germline V gene sequence: CDR1 LNHDA, CDR2 SQIVND (reference sequence). Methods used by the authors: Reference gene primer amplification yielded estimated nucleated cell counts. The protocol was immunoSEQ multiplex PCR, while the TCRdb copy is restricted to in-frame clones and leaves out a portion. V and J calls and clone size are given by that table; D and trimming were obtained from the DNA. The sample holds 250,000 to 300,000 clones, roughly 88% seen once.

The sequence derives from a woman in her forties or fifties who had recovered from COVID-19. Material: PBMCs or T cells enriched from blood (not recorded which). The chain employs TRBV19 and TRBJ2-2, with D possibly matching TRBD2 (6 bases). Here the CDR3 reads CASSIDRGTGELFF. The CDR3 region has the DNA TGTGCCAGTAGTATAGATCGGGGGACCGGGGAGCTGTTTTTT. Based on the CDR3 plus reference TRBV19 and TRBJ2-2, the full variable domain is DGGITQSPKYLFRKEGQNVTLSCEQNLNHDAMYWYRQDPGQGLRLIYYSQIVNDFQKGDIAEGYSVSREKKESFPLTVTSAQKNPTAFYLCASSIDRGTGELFFGEGSRLTVL.